This T cell receptor (beta chain) was recorded in a study of control samples from healthy donors and cancer patients. Produced via immunoSEQ multiplex PCR; TCRdb's table is partial and in-frame only. The sample lists around 120,000 clones, 80% to 90% occurring once. This CDR3 region has 14 residues. Per germline, CDR1 SGHDT and CDR2 YYEEEE. V gave up 3 bases and J gave up 7 bases; unmatched junction bases: 8. The V call is TRBV5-6, the J call TRBJ1-2; TRBD1 matches 8 bases. The sequenced sample was PBMCs. The source of this sequence is a woman in her forties or fifties with colorectal cancer. In DNA form, the CDR3 reads TGTGCCAGCAGCTCGATAGACAGGGGAGCTGGCTACACCTTC. It is translated as CASSSIDRGAGYTF.